A selection of T cell receptor beta chains follows, all from one sample in a study of human thymus T cells. Profiled with immunoSEQ multiplex PCR; TCRdb holds only in-frame clones, not every one. The sample contains tens of thousands of clones, nearly 95% of which appear only once. Sequenced: blood. The receptors were gathered from a boy under two years old with a congenital heart defect but otherwise immunologically healthy. Both conserved end residues are part of each CDR3. The D gene is left open where the match is weak. Only part of the rows carry a size: once, few, many, or a class if the clone is expanded.

j_gene: TRBJ2-3
v_gene: TRBV5-1
abundance: NA
d_gene: TRBD2
CDR3aa: CASSILAGGVDTQYF
CDR3nt: TGCGCCAGCAGCATCCTAGCGGGGGGCGTGGATACGCAGTATTTT

j_gene: TRBJ2-7
v_gene: TRBV7-9
abundance: NA
d_gene: NA
CDR3aa: CASSLSGTAYEQYF
CDR3nt: TGTGCCAGCAGCTTAAGTGGGACGGCCTACGAGCAGTACTTC

j_gene: TRBJ2-3
v_gene: TRBV2
abundance: NA
d_gene: NA
CDR3aa: CASRGSGGTQYF
CDR3nt: TGTGCCAGCCGCGGTTCCGGAGGTACGCAGTATTTT

j_gene: TRBJ1-2
v_gene: TRBV15
abundance: NA
d_gene: NA
CDR3aa: CATSRGQLYGYTF
CDR3nt: TGTGCCACCAGCCGCGGACAGCTCTATGGCTACACCTTC

j_gene: TRBJ1-4
v_gene: TRBV5-6
abundance: NA
d_gene: TRBD1
CDR3aa: CASNPGGNEKLFF
CDR3nt: TGTGCCAGCAATCCAGGGGGCAATGAAAAACTGTTTTTT

j_gene: TRBJ2-1
v_gene: TRBV6-1
abundance: NA
d_gene: TRBD2
CDR3aa: CASSVTRGGFF
CDR3nt: TGTGCCAGCAGTGTTACCCGGGGGGGGTTCTTC

j_gene: TRBJ1-1
v_gene: TRBV4-1
abundance: few
d_gene: NA
CDR3aa: CASSRGANTEAFF
CDR3nt: TGCGCCAGCAGCCGGGGGGCGAACACTGAAGCTTTCTTT

j_gene: TRBJ2-7
v_gene: TRBV7-7
abundance: once
d_gene: NA
CDR3aa: CASARGQGFSYEQYF
CDR3nt: TGTGCTAGCGCCCGGGGGCAGGGCTTCTCCTACGAGCAGTACTTC

j_gene: TRBJ2-2
v_gene: TRBV23-1
abundance: NA
d_gene: NA
CDR3aa: CVTNTGELFF
CDR3nt: TGCGTTACTAACACCGGGGAGCTGTTTTTT

j_gene: TRBJ2-1
v_gene: TRBV7-9
abundance: NA
d_gene: NA
CDR3aa: CASSQGANEQFF
CDR3nt: TGTGCCAGCAGCCAAGGCGCCAATGAGCAGTTCTTC

j_gene: TRBJ1-6
v_gene: TRBV6-6
abundance: NA
d_gene: NA
CDR3aa: CASSYRGSSYNSPLHF
CDR3nt: TGTGCCAGCAGTTACCGGGGGAGCTCCTATAATTCACCCCTCCACTTT

j_gene: TRBJ1-2
v_gene: TRBV21-1
abundance: NA
d_gene: NA
CDR3aa: CATPRTGSGYTF
CDR3nt: TGTGCCACCCCGAGGACGGGAAGTGGCTACACCTTC

j_gene: TRBJ1-2
v_gene: TRBV28
abundance: NA
d_gene: NA
CDR3aa: CASSFRRANYGYTF
CDR3nt: TGTGCCAGCAGTTTCCGTCGGGCCAACTATGGCTACACCTTC

j_gene: TRBJ1-5
v_gene: TRBV28
abundance: NA
d_gene: NA
CDR3aa: CASTGGFQPQHF
CDR3nt: TGTGCCAGCACGGGGGGATTCCAGCCCCAGCATTTT

j_gene: TRBJ2-7
v_gene: TRBV9
abundance: NA
d_gene: TRBD2
CDR3aa: CASSVGLAGGYEQYF
CDR3nt: TGTGCCAGCAGCGTAGGACTAGCGGGGGGGTACGAGCAGTACTTC

j_gene: TRBJ2-7
v_gene: TRBV5-4
abundance: NA
d_gene: NA
CDR3aa: CASSLAGLREQYF
CDR3nt: TGTGCCAGCAGCTTGGCAGGTTTAAGGGAGCAGTACTTC

j_gene: TRBJ1-6
v_gene: TRBV12-5
abundance: NA
d_gene: TRBD1
CDR3aa: CASGLVPDRERSPLHF
CDR3nt: TGTGCTAGTGGTTTGGTACCGGACAGGGAACGCTCACCCCTCCACTTT

j_gene: TRBJ1-2
v_gene: TRBV28
abundance: NA
d_gene: NA
CDR3aa: CASSSRPNGYTF
CDR3nt: TGTGCCAGCAGTTCCCGACCCAATGGCTACACCTTC

j_gene: TRBJ2-5
v_gene: TRBV6-1
abundance: NA
d_gene: NA
CDR3aa: CASSEYYEETQYF
CDR3nt: TGTGCCAGCAGTGAATACTACGAAGAGACCCAGTACTTC

j_gene: TRBJ1-4
v_gene: TRBV18
abundance: NA
d_gene: TRBD1
CDR3aa: CASSPRTGAGGGLFF
CDR3nt: TGTGCCAGCTCACCAAGGACAGGCGCCGGAGGAGGGCTGTTTTTT

j_gene: TRBJ2-1
v_gene: TRBV29-1
abundance: NA
d_gene: NA
CDR3aa: CSVRQSYNEQFF
CDR3nt: TGCAGCGTCCGGCAATCCTACAATGAGCAGTTCTTC

j_gene: TRBJ2-5
v_gene: TRBV5-6
abundance: NA
d_gene: NA
CDR3aa: CASSFQETQYF
CDR3nt: TGTGCCAGCAGCTTCCAAGAGACCCAGTACTTC

j_gene: TRBJ1-2
v_gene: TRBV7-9
abundance: NA
d_gene: TRBD1
CDR3aa: CASSHTSGGSDGYTF
CDR3nt: TGTGCCAGCAGCCATACCTCAGGGGGCAGTGACGGCTACACCTTC

j_gene: TRBJ1-1
v_gene: TRBV5-6
abundance: NA
d_gene: NA
CDR3aa: CASSLNSGEGMNTEAFF
CDR3nt: TGTGCCAGCAGCCTTAATTCGGGTGAAGGAATGAACACTGAAGCTTTCTTT

j_gene: TRBJ1-5
v_gene: TRBV2
abundance: NA
d_gene: TRBD1
CDR3aa: CASSPTGPPLPQHF
CDR3nt: TGTGCCAGCAGCCCGACAGGGCCCCCTTTGCCCCAGCATTTT

j_gene: TRBJ1-2
v_gene: TRBV12-5
abundance: NA
d_gene: TRBD1
CDR3aa: CASWGWDRAYGYTF
CDR3nt: TGTGCTAGTTGGGGGTGGGACAGGGCATATGGCTACACCTTC

j_gene: TRBJ1-5
v_gene: TRBV5-5
abundance: NA
d_gene: NA
CDR3aa: CASSWTGNQPQHF
CDR3nt: TGTGCCAGCAGCTGGACAGGCAATCAGCCCCAGCATTTT

j_gene: TRBJ2-7
v_gene: TRBV2
abundance: NA
d_gene: TRBD2
CDR3aa: CASTFTSGGGEQYF
CDR3nt: TGTGCCAGCACCTTTACTAGCGGGGGAGGCGAGCAGTACTTC

j_gene: TRBJ2-5
v_gene: TRBV10-3
abundance: NA
d_gene: NA
CDR3aa: CAISESTISNQYF
CDR3nt: TGTGCCATCAGTGAGTCGACGATTAGCAACCAGTACTTC

j_gene: TRBJ2-7
v_gene: TRBV6-5
abundance: NA
d_gene: NA
CDR3aa: CASSDDGRYEQYF
CDR3nt: TGTGCCAGCAGTGACGACGGGAGATACGAGCAGTACTTC

j_gene: TRBJ2-1
v_gene: TRBV9
abundance: NA
d_gene: NA
CDR3aa: CASSESSYNEQFF
CDR3nt: TGTGCCAGCTCGGAGAGCTCCTACAATGAGCAGTTCTTC

j_gene: TRBJ1-1
v_gene: TRBV9
abundance: NA
d_gene: TRBD1
CDR3aa: CASSGGQHPPPEAFF
CDR3nt: TGTGCCAGCAGCGGGGGACAGCACCCGCCGCCTGAAGCTTTCTTT

j_gene: TRBJ2-3
v_gene: TRBV20-1
abundance: NA
d_gene: TRBD1
CDR3aa: CSARGFTQYF
CDR3nt: TGCAGTGCCAGGGGGTTTACGCAGTATTTT

j_gene: TRBJ1-6
v_gene: TRBV27
abundance: NA
d_gene: NA
CDR3aa: CASRRPGGSSYNSPLHF
CDR3nt: TGTGCCAGCAGACGCCCCGGCGGGAGCTCCTATAATTCACCCCTCCACTTT

j_gene: TRBJ1-2
v_gene: TRBV29-1
abundance: NA
d_gene: TRBD1
CDR3aa: CSVLQGEGYTF
CDR3nt: TGCAGCGTCCTCCAGGGGGAAGGCTACACCTTC

j_gene: TRBJ1-5
v_gene: TRBV18
abundance: NA
d_gene: NA
CDR3aa: CASSPGTLNQPQHF
CDR3nt: TGTGCCAGCTCACCAGGGACCTTAAATCAGCCCCAGCATTTT

j_gene: TRBJ2-7
v_gene: TRBV5-1
abundance: once
d_gene: TRBD1
CDR3aa: CASSLSGGRLYEQYF
CDR3nt: TGCGCCAGCAGCTTGTCAGGGGGACGACTCTACGAGCAGTACTTC

j_gene: TRBJ1-5
v_gene: TRBV27
abundance: NA
d_gene: NA
CDR3aa: CASTVGRAGNQPQHF
CDR3nt: TGTGCCAGCACCGTTGGAAGGGCAGGCAATCAGCCCCAGCATTTT

j_gene: TRBJ2-2
v_gene: TRBV7-2
abundance: NA
d_gene: NA
CDR3aa: CASSLGVADAGELFF
CDR3nt: TGTGCCAGCAGCTTAGGGGTTGCGGATGCCGGGGAGCTGTTTTTT

j_gene: TRBJ2-3
v_gene: TRBV19
abundance: NA
d_gene: NA
CDR3aa: CASSIEGSF
CDR3nt: TGTGCCAGTAGTATAGAGGGCAGCTTT

j_gene: TRBJ2-7
v_gene: TRBV7-8
abundance: NA
d_gene: TRBD2
CDR3aa: CASSLRLAFYEQYF
CDR3nt: TGTGCCAGCAGCTTAAGACTAGCGTTTTACGAGCAGTACTTC

j_gene: TRBJ2-7
v_gene: TRBV9
abundance: once
d_gene: NA
CDR3aa: CASSVPDYEQYF
CDR3nt: TGTGCCAGCAGCGTACCGGACTACGAGCAGTACTTC

j_gene: TRBJ2-3
v_gene: TRBV12-2
abundance: NA
d_gene: NA
CDR3aa: CASRLGTGGTDTQYF
CDR3nt: TGTGCAAGTCGCTTAGGGACAGGGGGCACAGATACGCAGTATTTT

j_gene: TRBJ1-2
v_gene: TRBV27
abundance: NA
d_gene: NA
CDR3aa: CASSLTGQGYRYTF
CDR3nt: TGTGCCAGCAGTTTAACGGGCCAGGGGTATCGCTACACCTTC

j_gene: TRBJ1-6
v_gene: TRBV5-1
abundance: NA
d_gene: TRBD1
CDR3aa: CASSPRTGGNSPLHF
CDR3nt: TGCGCCAGCAGCCCCAGGACAGGGGGTAATTCACCCCTCCACTTT

j_gene: TRBJ2-2
v_gene: TRBV6-1
abundance: NA
d_gene: NA
CDR3aa: CASSEAPGYPTGELFF
CDR3nt: TGTGCCAGCAGTGAGGCTCCAGGGTATCCCACCGGGGAGCTGTTTTTT

j_gene: TRBJ1-2
v_gene: TRBV7-9
abundance: NA
d_gene: TRBD1
CDR3aa: CASSFRGQNGYTF
CDR3nt: TGTGCCAGCAGCTTCAGGGGGCAGAATGGCTACACCTTC